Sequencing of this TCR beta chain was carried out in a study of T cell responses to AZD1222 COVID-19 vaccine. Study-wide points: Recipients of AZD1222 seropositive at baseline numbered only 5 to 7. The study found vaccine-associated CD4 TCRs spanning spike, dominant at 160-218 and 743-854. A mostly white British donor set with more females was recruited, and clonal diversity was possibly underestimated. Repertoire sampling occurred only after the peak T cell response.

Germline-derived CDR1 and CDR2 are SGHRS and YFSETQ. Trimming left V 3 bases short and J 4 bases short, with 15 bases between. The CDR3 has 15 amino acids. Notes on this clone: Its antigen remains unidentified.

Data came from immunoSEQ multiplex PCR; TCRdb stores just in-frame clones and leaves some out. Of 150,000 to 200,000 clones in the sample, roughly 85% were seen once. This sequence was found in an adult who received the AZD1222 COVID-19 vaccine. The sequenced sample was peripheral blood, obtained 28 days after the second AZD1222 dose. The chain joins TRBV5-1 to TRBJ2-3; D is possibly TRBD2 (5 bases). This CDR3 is CASSSVGRDADTQYF. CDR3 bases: TGCGCCAGCAGCTCAGTAGGTCGGGATGCAGATACGCAGTATTTT. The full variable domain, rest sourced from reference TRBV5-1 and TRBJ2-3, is KAGVTQTPRYLIKTRGQQVTLSCSPISGHRSVSWYQQTPGQGLQFLFEYFSETQRNKGNFPGRFSGRQFSNSRSEMNVSTLELGDSALYLCASSSVGRDADTQYFGPGTRLTVL.